These 11 T cell receptor beta chains were all obtained from the same sample, sequenced in a study of T cell changes during pregnancy in multiple sclerosis. Repertoires were generated with immunoSEQ multiplex PCR, while TCRdb's copy carries only in-frame clones and drops some. The table records roughly 45,000 clones, roughly 90% of them present only once. The sequences come from peripheral blood, collected in the second trimester of pregnancy. These receptors originate from a female donor in good health, enrolled as a control in a pregnancy study.

The chain joins TRBV6-5 to TRBJ1-5; 8 bases fit TRBD1. This CDR3 contains 15 residues. With V trimmed by 5 bases and J by 4 bases, 7 bases remained unmatched. Germline V gives CDR1 MNHEY, CDR2 SVGAGI. The CDR3 bases are TGTGCCAGCAGTGCACTCAGGGGGCGGAATCAGCCCCAGCATTTT. Its protein product is CASSALRGRNQPQHF.

This clone occurred once. The V gene is TRBV9, the J gene TRBJ2-7; a possible D gene is TRBD1 (5 bases). CDR3 size: 14 residues. Trimming cost V 2 bases and J 0 bases, with 9 bases left between them. Looked up from germline, CDR1 is SGDLS and CDR2 is YYNGEE. CDR3 in DNA: TGTGCCAGCAGCGTCCGGACATTCTCCTACGAGCAGTACTTC. It is translated as CASSVRTFSYEQYF.

V usage is TRBV19 and J usage is TRBJ1-3; 9 nucleotides align to TRBD1. J gave up 4 bases and V 2 bases, and 6 bases lay outside the gene matches. This CDR3 spans 16 amino acids. CDR1 and CDR2 (germline): LNHDA, SQIVND (reference sequence). The CDR3 nucleotides are TGTGCCAGTAGTATACCCGGGACAGGGTCCGGAAACACCATATATTTT. It yields the protein CASSIPGTGSGNTIYF.

V and J are TRBV5-4 and TRBJ2-3, with unresolved D. This CDR3 has 12 amino acids. CDR1 and CDR2 (germline): SGHNT, YYREEE (reference sequence). Deletions cut 0 bases from V and 4 bases from J, with 3 bases between. In DNA, the CDR3 is TGTGCCAGCAGCTTGGCGGCAGATACGCAGTATTTT. Its protein product is CASSLAADTQYF.

The chain joins TRBV11-2 to TRBJ2-5, with a weak D call TRBD1 (5 bases). The germline V and J ends were trimmed by 3 bases and 0 bases, with 11 bases remaining between them. The germline CDR1 and CDR2 sequences are SGHAT and FQNNGV. The CDR3 has 15 amino acids. CDR3 DNA: TGTGCCAGCAGCTTTGGTCAGGGATACCAAGAGACCCAGTACTTC. It codes for CASSFGQGYQETQYF.

The sample holds one count of this clone. This chain joins TRBV19 and TRBJ1-6; TRBD1 matches at 8 bases. This CDR3 contains 16 residues. Germline CDR1 LNHDA, CDR2 SQIVND (reference sequence). Trimming removed 7 bases from V and 7 bases from J; junction bases left unmatched: 12. The CDR3 DNA reads TGTGCCAGTACCGCGGGCCTCGCAGGGGGCAATTCACCCCTCCACTTT. It specifies CASTAGLAGGNSPLHF.

The CDR3 coding sequence is TGTGCCAGCAGCACCCATGGGGCCCCCTACTCCTACGAGCAGTACTTC. Protein: CASSTHGAPYSYEQYF. The chain joins TRBV27 to TRBJ2-7; tentative D call: TRBD1 (5 bases). The CDR3 is made up of 16 amino acids. Trimming removed 6 bases from V and 0 bases from J, with 18 bases in between. Germline loops: CDR1 MNHEY, CDR2 SMNVEV (reference sequence).

The chain uses TRBV9 and TRBJ1-2; D remains ambiguous. The CDR3 runs 14 residues. Between the trimmed V and J ends, which lost 0 bases and 6 bases, there was a span of 12 bases. Looked up from germline, CDR1 is SGDLS and CDR2 is YYNGEE. CDR3 residues: CASSVGAGPNGYTF. The CDR3 DNA is TGTGCCAGCAGCGTAGGGGCGGGCCCAAATGGCTACACCTTC. The variable domain in full, completed from reference TRBV9 and TRBJ1-2, reads DSGVTQTPKHLITATGQRVTLRCSPRSGDLSVYWYQQSLDQGLQFLIQYYNGEERAKGNILERFSAQQFPDLHSELNLSSLELGDSALYFCASSVGAGPNGYTFGSGTRLTVV.

The V and J genes are TRBV30 and TRBJ1-2; 9 nucleotides agree with TRBD1. This CDR3 has 13 amino acids. Germline lookup yields CDR1 GTSNPN and CDR2 SVGIG (reference sequence). J lost 4 bases, V lost 2 bases, and 2 bases had no gene match. The CDR3 region has the DNA TGTGCCTGGAGTTGGGACAGGGCCTATGGCTACACCTTC. Amino acids: CAWSWDRAYGYTF.

This clone was recorded only once. The chain recombines TRBV6-5 with TRBJ2-7, with 9 positions matching TRBD1. The length of the CDR3 is 14 residues. Germline CDR1 and CDR2: MNHEY and SVGAGI. After removal of 2 bases from V and 4 bases from J, the junction contained 3 bases not matched to a gene. The DNA of the CDR3 is TGTGCCAGCAGTTACCGAGGACAGGGGTACGAGCAGTACTTC. Translation: CASSYRGQGYEQYF.

The chain combines TRBV7-9 with TRBJ1-1; the D is unclear. Deletions cut 5 bases from V and 4 bases from J, with 14 bases between. CDR3 length equals 14 residues. The germline CDR1 and CDR2 sequences are SEHNR and FQNEAQ (reference sequence). The CDR3 nucleotides read TGTGCCAGCAGCGTCGACACCCGCCGCACTGAAGCTTTCTTT. Its protein is CASSVDTRRTEAFF.